The 8 T cell receptor beta chains below all came from one sample that was sequenced in a study of post-analysis software for immune sequencing data. Study-wide points: In patients, five or six TRBV segments were more frequent than in controls, with TRBV5-6, TRBV5-1 and TRBV20-1 among them.

Their antigens are not known. Included in the TCR beta cDNA libraries were unique molecular identifiers. TCRdb independently ran MiXCR on the PCR reads; one entry per CDR3 protein. Seen here are roughly 700,000 distinct CDR3 sequences, 25% to 30% observed once, and the top ten hold around 0.6%. The sample comprised blood. These receptors were obtained from a girl between 10 and 17 years old with multiple sclerosis.

This chain uses TRBV27 with TRBJ1-2; 10 bases fit TRBD1. The CDR3 has 15 residues. The germline V gene encodes CDR1 MNHEY and CDR2 SMNVEV (reference sequence). Trimming took 4 bases from V and 8 from J; bases not matched to a gene: 10. For the CDR3, the DNA is TGTGCCAGCAGTTCCCGGGACAGGGGTGGAAACGGCTACACCTTC. As protein: CASSSRDRGGNGYTF.

J is TRBJ1-6 and V is TRBV5-5; the match to TRBD1 covers 9 bases. CDR3 length: 17 residues. Unmatched junction bases numbered 7, after V lost 0 bases and J lost 6 bases. Germline-derived CDR1 and CDR2 are SGHKS and YYEKEE (reference sequence). This CDR3 reads CASSLEGTGRSNSPLHF. CDR3 DNA sequence: TGTGCCAGCAGCTTGGAGGGGACAGGGAGGAGTAATTCACCCCTCCACTTT.

In this sample, this clonotype turned up many times. The chain couples TRBV6-4 to TRBJ2-3; D is uncertain. The CDR3 sequence is 14 residues long. CDR1 MRHNA and CDR2 SNTAGT come from the germline V gene. V was trimmed by 4 bases and J by 2 bases, leaving 10 bases between them. CDR3 coding DNA: TGTGCCAGCAGTGCATCCCCCTTCACAGATACGCAGTATTTT. It specifies CASSASPFTDTQYF.

V is TRBV29-1 and J is TRBJ1-4; 7 positions agree with TRBD1. The CDR3 contains 12 residues. The junction had 2 bases not matched to a gene; V was cut back by 4 bases and J by 6 bases. Germline V CDR1 and CDR2: SQVTM, ANQGSEA. The CDR3 spells CSVGDRDEKLFF. CDR3 bases: TGCAGCGTTGGAGACAGGGATGAAAAACTGTTTTTT.

This clonotype has a handful of counts. The chain links TRBV4-3 to TRBJ2-7, with a possible D match to TRBD2 (6 bases). CDR3 length: 17 amino acids. CDR1 LGHNA and CDR2 YSLEER come from the germline V gene. V lost 1 base and J lost 4, with 20 bases in between. The CDR3 bases are TGCGCCAGCAGCCAAGTAAACACCGGGACTCAGACTTACGAGCAGTACTTC. It codes for CASSQVNTGTQTYEQYF.

This clonotype was seen a few times. The J gene is TRBJ2-7, the V gene TRBV15, with TRBD1 identical over 9 bases. Unmatched junction bases numbered 11, after V lost 11 bases and J lost 9 bases. This CDR3 is built from 12 residues. From germline, CDR1 is LNHNV and CDR2 YYDKDF (reference sequence). The CDR3, as DNA: TGTGCCTTCCCGGGACAGGGTGCTCGGCAGTACTTC. This sequence encodes CAFPGQGARQYF.

This clonotype has a handful of counts. The rearrangement joins TRBV20-1 to TRBJ1-4; D is perhaps TRBD1 (5 bases). V lost 3 bases and J 6 bases, leaving 20 bases between the germline ends. The CDR3 extends over 16 amino acids. Germline CDR1 is DFQATT and CDR2 is SNEGSKA (reference sequence). The chain's CDR3 is CSASAWEQASYEKLFF. CDR3 nucleotide sequence: TGCAGTGCTAGCGCCTGGGAACAGGCGTCTTATGAAAAACTGTTTTTT.

CDR3 coding DNA: TGCGCCAGCAGCCAAGCGCCCCGGTCTACCGAAGCTTTCTTT. This encodes CASSQAPRSTEAFF. V and J are TRBV4-1 and TRBJ1-1; D is uncertain. This CDR3 is built from 14 residues. CDR1 MGHRA and CDR2 YSYEKL come from the germline V gene. Trimming pared 1 base from V and 8 bases from J, leaving 14 bases between.